This T cell receptor (beta chain) was found in a study of blood T cell repertoires in COVID-19 (TCRdb year 2020). Regarding the research as a whole: Samples covering the acute and convalescent phases of COVID-19 were provided by collaborators in the United States, Italy and Spain. The material from the prospective study consisted of cDNA or gDNA derived from T cells, B-cell-depleted T cells, or PBMCs. Subjects who had been exposed to COVID-19, were actively infected with it, or had recovered from it provided the deeply sampled blood TCRbeta repertoires that made up the dataset. The repertoires were made available in a free public database intended to serve as a resource for research on the immune response to SARS-CoV-2. Samples came from the ongoing ImmuneRACE study (first 160 participants) plus 1,254 subjects from 6 global collaborators. The sample metadata nearly always contained a de-identified subject ID, COVID-19 status, age in years and sex. Where available, HLA class I and class II types were taken from metadata supplied by the sample provider and were not determined by assay-based typing. Study-wide findings and limitations: Clinical and demographic metadata were provided uncurated, with the amount varying by source and participant.

In regard to this clone: Its specific antigen is unknown. Per-base qualities were not stored, and no clone one base away is much larger.

Each collaborating institution followed its own protocols to collect whole blood in K2EDTA tubes. Collaborator samples were shipped for TCRbeta analysis as frozen whole blood, isolated PBMCs, or DNA extracted from either sample type. According to the germline V gene, CDR1 reads SGHTA and CDR2 reads FQGNSA. V ends up 4 bases short and J 6 bases short, with an unmatched junction base count of 4. Including the terminal cysteine and phenylalanine, the CDR3 comprises 14 residues. The read is trimmed to its CDR3 DNA, 42 bases read in frame from base 1. TCRbeta CDR3 regions were amplified from genomic DNA by means of the immunoSEQ Assay, a bias-controlled multiplex PCR. The authors processed their data as follows. The number of nucleated cells in each sample was estimated from the amplification of reference gene primers within the assay. To quantify the absolute abundance of each unique TCRbeta CDR3 rearrangement, sequence reads were collapsed and filtered. For each sample, productive Simpson clonality was calculated as the square root of Simpson's diversity index across productive rearrangements. Drawn from immuneACCESS, this table holds only the in-frame rearrangements with V and J called that TCRdb kept. Clones are partly lost; checked studies trace under half to an unresolved V gene and leave the rest unexplained. That table furnishes V, J and clone size, whereas the DNA furnished D and trimming. Counted in this sample were tens of thousands of clones; around 83% of them appeared once. The ten top clones hold 7.4% of the sample.

Sequences were obtained from peripheral blood. The sequence links TRBV7-2 to TRBJ2-5; 11 bases in the middle match TRBD1. This clonotype originated in a man in his 60s with active COVID-19. The CDR3 corresponds to CASSYGTGGKTQYF. The DNA is TGTGCCAGCAGCTACGGGACAGGGGGGAAGACCCAGTACTTC.